These 18 T cell receptor beta chains were sequenced from one sample in a study of blood T cell repertoires in COVID-19. Assay used: immunoSEQ multiplex PCR; TCRdb lists only in-frame clones, some missing. The sample lists about 310,000 clones, almost 90% occurring once. The sample taken for sequencing was peripheral blood. The receptors stem from a woman aged 40 to 50 with COVID-19, enrolled during active disease.

V and J are TRBV24-1 and TRBJ2-2; 11 bases line up with TRBD1. With 3 bases clipped from V and 6 bases from J, the junction kept 5 bases outside the gene matches. Germline V CDR1 and CDR2: KGHDR, SFDVKD. The CDR3 totals 16 residues. CDR3 amino acids: CATSDDGQGAAGELFF. The CDR3 DNA is TGTGCCACCAGTGATGATGGACAGGGGGCGGCCGGGGAGCTGTTTTTT.

This clone was detected a few times. V and J are TRBV9 and TRBJ1-6, with no clear D. The CDR3 contains 18 residues. CDR1 is SGDLS and CDR2 is YYNGEE in the germline V gene. Trimming removed 3 bases from V and 6 bases from J, with 22 bases in between. CDR3 sequence reads: CASSAPSGEGLVNSPLHF. In DNA, the CDR3 is TGTGCCAGCAGCGCCCCTAGTGGGGAGGGTTTGGTTAATTCACCCCTCCACTTT.

This chain uses TRBV11-2 with TRBJ2-5, with 9 bases fitting TRBD2. This CDR3 region has 15 residues. Germline-derived CDR1 and CDR2 are SGHAT and FQNNGV. The V gene end was trimmed by 3 bases and the J gene end by 6 bases; junction bases not matched to a gene: 8. CDR3 DNA sequence: TGTGCCAGCAGCTTTGCTAGCGGGGTTTCGCAGACCCAGTACTTC. Translation: CASSFASGVSQTQYF.

J is TRBJ2-3 and V is TRBV30; D is possibly TRBD2 (6 bases). The V gene's germline CDR1 is GTSNPN and CDR2 SVGIG (reference sequence). This CDR3 region has 16 residues. V lost 4 bases to trimming and J lost 5 bases, with 22 bases between them. The CDR3 loop reads CAWTRAQAGNVDTQYF. The DNA of the CDR3 is TGTGCCTGGACCAGAGCCCAGGCGGGGAATGTAGATACGCAGTATTTT.

This chain uses TRBV2 with TRBJ1-1; no clear D gene. The CDR3 sequence is 11 residues long. V was shortened by 5 bases and J by 4 bases, with 5 bases between the two germline ends. The germline gives CDR1 SNHLY, CDR2 FYNNEI. The CDR3: CASSTSTEAFF. As DNA, the CDR3 is TGTGCCAGCAGTACGAGCACTGAAGCTTTCTTT.

This sequence joins TRBV10-3 and TRBJ2-5; 9 bases map to TRBD2. CDR1 is ENHRY and CDR2 is SYGVKD in the germline V gene. V trimming: 11 bases; J trimming: 5 bases; junction bases outside the gene matches: 15. The CDR3 runs 15 residues. The CDR3 nucleotides read TGTGCCGTTGGAGGGGGGCTAGCGGGATGGGAGACCCAGTACTTC. Protein product: CAVGGGLAGWETQYF.

The chain links TRBV9 to TRBJ1-1; D might be TRBD1 (6 bases). CDR1 is SGDLS, CDR2 YYNGEE, per germline. CDR3 length: 14 residues. V was shortened by 0 bases and J by 8 bases, with 14 bases between the two germline ends. CDR3 coding DNA: TGTGCCAGCAGCGTAGCGACAGGTCGGCCAGAAGCTTTCTTT. Translation: CASSVATGRPEAFF.

The V and J genes are TRBV28 and TRBJ2-1, with D maybe TRBD2 (7 bases). V dropped 2 bases and J dropped 0 bases, with 17 bases sitting between them. Germline values: CDR1 MDHEN, CDR2 SYDVKM. The CDR3 has 18 amino acids. Here the CDR3 DNA reads TGTGCCAGCAGTTTACTATCTAGGGGGAGGGCCTCCTACAATGAGCAGTTCTTC. Its protein product is CASSLLSRGRASYNEQFF.

V gene TRBV7-2 combines with J gene TRBJ2-2, with D possibly TRBD2 on 6 matching bases. This CDR3 contains 16 residues. Trimming took 0 bases from V and 4 from J, leaving 12 bases between them. Germline V lookup: CDR1 SGHTA, CDR2 FQGNSA. The CDR3 loop is CASSLALLAVTGELFF. DNA of the CDR3: TGTGCCAGCAGCTTAGCCTTACTAGCAGTCACCGGGGAGCTGTTTTTT.

V gene TRBV10-3 combines with J gene TRBJ2-5, with TRBD2 matching 11 bases. Unmatched junction bases numbered 11, after V lost 3 bases and J lost 5 bases. Looked up from germline, CDR1 is ENHRY and CDR2 is SYGVKD. CDR3 length equals 17 residues. CDR3 in DNA: TGTGCCATCAGTGAAGGGCTAGCGGGGGGCCATGGGGAGACCCAGTACTTC. Translation gives CAISEGLAGGHGETQYF.

The CDR3 region is CASSFGLAGGTDTQYF. CDR3 DNA sequence: TGTGCCAGCAGCTTTGGACTAGCGGGGGGAACAGATACGCAGTATTTT. V gene TRBV11-2 combines with J gene TRBJ2-3; TRBD2 agrees at 14 bases. Germline V lookup: CDR1 SGHAT, CDR2 FQNNGV. Trimming removed 3 bases from V and 3 bases from J; junction bases left unmatched: 2. The CDR3 is 16 amino acids.

The gene calls are TRBV7-9 and TRBJ1-1; a weak D match, TRBD1 (5 bases). V was trimmed by 8 bases and J by 7 bases, leaving 20 bases between them. Looked up from germline, CDR1 is SEHNR and CDR2 is FQNEAQ (reference sequence). The CDR3 consists of 14 residues. The CDR3 DNA follows: TGTGCCAGCTCTGGGTCCAGGGCTCCGTATGAAGCTTTCTTT. Translating it yields CASSGSRAPYEAFF.

About this clone itself: This sample includes further DNA sequences coding for the same CDR3. The chain is built from TRBV29-1 and TRBJ2-5; maybe TRBD1 (7 bases). Germline V gene data show CDR1 as SQVTM and CDR2 as ANQGSEA. The length of the CDR3 is 12 residues. Trimming removed 4 bases from V and 5 bases from J, with 11 bases in between. The CDR3 DNA is TGCAGCGTTGGTTCAGGGGGGGAGACCCAGTACTTC. Amino acid sequence: CSVGSGGETQYF.

The gene calls are TRBV7-3 and TRBJ2-1; 11 bases map to TRBD1. V lost 4 bases and J lost 10; bases outside the gene matches: 21. This CDR3 has 19 amino acids. The germline CDR1 and CDR2 sequences are SGHTA and FQGTGA. The CDR3 DNA reads as TGTGCCAGCAGCTCCACTAGGACAGGGGGCGGAGGTCGGTTTGGGGAGCAGTTCTTC. Translation: CASSSTRTGGGGRFGEQFF.

The chain combines TRBV30 with TRBJ1-1; weak D call: TRBD1 (6 bases). The CDR3 consists of 17 residues. In germline, CDR1 is GTSNPN, CDR2 SVGIG (reference sequence). V was shortened by 1 base and J by 1 base, with 19 bases between the two germline ends. The CDR3 region has the DNA TGTGCCTGGAGTGGGTGGTCGAGGCAACAGGGGAACACTGAAGCTTTCTTT. It encodes CAWSGWSRQQGNTEAFF.

V and J are TRBV5-1 and TRBJ2-4, with D tentatively TRBD2 (6 bases). This CDR3 is 16 amino acids long. Germline V gene data show CDR1 as SGHRS and CDR2 as YFSETQ. With 0 bases removed from V and 7 bases from J, the gap between germline ends came to 17 bases. CDR3: CASSLAGTPSLNIQYF. The CDR3, as DNA: TGCGCCAGCAGCTTGGCGGGGACTCCTTCTTTGAACATTCAGTACTTC.

Concerning this clone: The junction departs from the called germline gene at one end, perhaps through a read error. This chain uses TRBV25-1 with TRBJ1-1; unclear D gene. Germline V gene lookup returns CDR1 MGHDK and CDR2 SYGVNS. There are 13 residues in the CDR3. The CDR3 nucleotides are TGTGCCAGCAGTCAATACGGGAACACTGAAGCTTTCTTT. Translated, it gives CASSQYGNTEAFF.

The chain recombines TRBV3-1 (or the pseudogene TRBV3-2) with TRBJ1-5; D might be TRBD1 (6 bases). CDR1 and CDR2 (germline): LGHDT, YNNKEL (reference sequence). CDR3 size: 13 residues. V lost 4 bases and J lost 2, with 6 bases in between. CDR3 sequence reads: CASSRQGNQPQHF. CDR3 DNA sequence: TGTGCCAGCAGCCGACAGGGCAATCAGCCCCAGCATTTT.